This TCR beta chain was captured in a study of blood T cell repertoires in COVID-19. Assay used: immunoSEQ multiplex PCR; TCRdb lists only in-frame clones, some missing. The table records 160,000 or so clones, around 86% of them present only once. This clone was picked up a small number of times. There are 16 residues in the CDR3. Germline lookup yields CDR1 LNHNV and CDR2 YYDKDF (reference sequence). V was trimmed by 0 bases and J by 9 bases, leaving 20 bases between them. Material for sequencing was peripheral blood. The clonotype was recovered from a man aged 70-80 years who had recovered from COVID-19. The rearrangement links TRBV15 to TRBJ2-5; maybe TRBD1 (6 bases). The CDR3 DNA sequence: TGTGCCACCAGCAGAGATCCGGGGACAATCGGGGTGTCCCAGTACTTC. This codes for CATSRDPGTIGVSQYF. Full variable domain (remainder filled in from reference TRBV15 and TRBJ2-5): DAMVIQNPRYQVTQFGKPVTLSCSQTLNHNVMYWYQQKSSQAPKLLFHYYDKDFNNEADTPDNFQSRRPNTSFCFLDIRSPGLGDTAMYLCATSRDPGTIGVSQYFGPGTRLLVL.